There are many counts of the clone carrying this TCR beta chain. This sample was taken from a study of regulatory T cells in long-lasting Graves disease. As to time point: persistent/refractory GD, antithyroid drugs over 5 years with positive TRAb. Construction of the TCR library relied on RNA isolated from PBMCs. CDR3 length: 16 residues. Germline CDR1 reads MNHEY; CDR2 reads SMNVEV (reference sequence). V shed 3 bases and J 1 base; nucleotides not matched to a gene: 5. Investigators prepared the TCR beta libraries by applying iRepertoire HTBI primers and Arm-PCR of CDR3 regions. TCRdb itself ran the multiplex PCR reads through MiXCR, one entry per CDR3 protein. The table records 450,000 or so distinct CDR3 sequences, less than 25% of them present only once.

The receptor was derived from a female donor with Graves disease. Source: peripheral blood mononuclear cells (PBMCs), taken when the disease was refractory, from a patient treated with antithyroid drugs. This chain links TRBV27 with TRBJ1-2, with TRBD1 matching 10 bases. CDR3 DNA sequence: TGTGCCAGCAGTTTCTCCCGGGACAGGGGTAACTATGGCTACACCTTC. Protein sequence: CASSFSRDRGNYGYTF.